One TCR beta chain is described in this entry. This clonotype has a handful of counts. What this receptor recognizes is not known. Nothing much larger sits one base from this clone, and base qualities are not available. The run used an Illumina NovaSeq 6000. TCRalpha and TCRbeta cDNA libraries were constructed by 5'RACE with constant-segment primers, with sample barcodes and unique molecular identifiers being introduced. RNA was extracted from every sample with Trizol reagent. Amplification of the libraries took two PCR steps, and the second step added a second sample barcode plus Illumina TruSeq adapters. The libraries were sequenced on an Illumina NovaSeq using 2 x 150 bp paired-end reads. In the authors' own workflow: Demultiplexing of reads and collapsing into UMI-guided consensus sequences were performed with migec v1.2.7. With mixcr v2.1.11, UMI consensuses were aligned to TRA and TRB V and J templates and assembled into clonotypes. Clonotypes were classified as expanded or contracted when called significant by both edgeR and NoisET, with noise models trained on biological replicates. For edgeR calls, a false discovery rate-adjusted p below 0.01 and a log2 fold-change threshold of 1 were applied. As an exploratory analysis of dynamics, max-normalized trajectories of the 1000 most abundant clonotypes were examined by PCA with hierarchical clustering. Separately sequenced CD4+ and CD8+ repertoires were used to assign a CD4 or CD8 phenotype to each responding clone. Starting from the raw public reads, TCRdb applied fastp trimming at Q25, assembled clones with MiXCR and retained in-frame beta chains. A single entry per CDR3 protein holds the most common genes and DNA from its merged rows. The V and J calls here are based on TCRdb, not the publication. The sample table shows 200,000 to 250,000 distinct CDR3 sequences, and approximately 10% are seen once. 22% of the sample is held by the ten biggest clonotypes.

The data derive from a study of T-cell memory formation after mild COVID-19 (dated by TCRdb to about 2021). General notes on the study: TCR sequence clusters from the two donors were found to be largely donor specific. In two donors, T-cell clones that expanded and contracted after mild COVID-19 were followed by sequencing TCRalpha and TCRbeta repertoires longitudinally. The cohort was made up of two young adult volunteers, one female and one male, who were previously healthy.

Ficoll-Paque density gradient centrifugation was used to isolate PBMCs. Paper-wide results and their limitations: Only two mild cases were covered in the study, and larger cohorts including severe cases with pre-infection samples were considered necessary. Clones that contracted from day 15 to 85 showed balanced CD4/CD8 phenotypes, whereas a second wave of clones that expanded from day 15 to 37 leaned towards CD4+. Some responding clones were detected in pre-infection memory, which suggested that pre-existing cross-reactive memory T cells had joined the SARS-CoV-2 response. Contracting CD4+ clones were found mainly in CM and EM memory subsets, while CD8+ clones were enriched in EMRA. Whether the second-wave clones peaking on day 37 were SARS-CoV-2 specific was not confirmed.

Its CDR3 holds 13 amino acids, cysteine through phenylalanine. Only the CDR3 part of the read is kept: 39 bases, read in frame from the first base. Reading the germline V gene gives CDR1 MNHEY and CDR2 SVGEGT. Trimming costs V 2 bases and J 5 bases, and their ends lie 9 bases apart. This chain is built from TRBV6-2 or TRBV6-3 and TRBJ1-1, with TRBD1 perhaps the D gene, on 5 matching bases. Source material: PBMCs or a T cell subset sorted from them (not recorded which). This clonotype was sampled from a man aged 18 to 30 who had mild COVID-19 (a few samples of this study predate the infection). The sample titles of this study are shuffled in the database, so cell type and time point are left out; the donor was told from shared clones. In nucleotides, the sequence is TGTGCCAGCAGTTACCAGGGTTGGACTGAAGCTTTCTTT. The translation is CASSYQGWTEAFF.